The entry below gives a single TCR beta chain sequence along with its context. This sample was taken from a study of blood T cell repertoires in COVID-19. TCRdb keeps only in-frame clones here, not all; method: immunoSEQ multiplex PCR. The sample includes about 50,000 clones, about four fifths of them seen just once. Germline assignment: CDR1 LNHDA and CDR2 SQIVND (reference sequence). The CDR3 loop spans 16 amino acids. The V end lost 6 bases, the J end lost 0 bases, and 14 bases lay between the germline ends. The source is a woman at least 80 years old with acute or convalescent COVID-19. The specimen sequenced was peripheral blood. The V and J genes are TRBV19 and TRBJ1-4; D might be TRBD1 (5 bases). The CDR3 sequence is CASRRSTAATNEKLFF. In DNA form, the CDR3 reads TGTGCCAGTAGACGATCGACAGCTGCAACTAATGAAAAACTGTTTTTT.